This is a list of T cell receptor beta chains from one sample in a study of blood T cell repertoires in COVID-19. Clones were read by immunoSEQ multiplex PCR, and TCRdb kept only the in-frame ones, dropping some. In the table there are some 460,000 clones, 87% of which are singletons. Specimen: PBMCs or T cells enriched from blood (not recorded which). The receptors originated from a woman aged 18-29 years who had recovered from COVID-19. Both conserved end residues are part of each CDR3. Each record gives: J gene, clone size, D gene, V gene, CDR3 protein, CDR3 DNA. D genes are given only for firm matches. Clone size is shown for a subset of rows, as once, few, many or a class of expanded clone.

j_call: TRBJ1-1; clone_size: .; d_call: .; v_call: TRBV10-1; cdr3_aa: CASSESEGSTEAFF; cdr3_nt: TGCGCCAGCAGTGAGTCGGAGGGCAGCACTGAAGCTTTCTTT
j_call: TRBJ1-2; clone_size: .; d_call: .; v_call: TRBV12-3/TRBV12-4; cdr3_aa: CASSFNRDGYTF; cdr3_nt: TGTGCCAGCAGTTTTAATCGGGATGGCTACACCTTC
j_call: TRBJ1-1; clone_size: .; d_call: TRBD1; v_call: TRBV10-3; cdr3_aa: CAINQGQMNTEAFF; cdr3_nt: TGTGCCATCAACCAGGGACAGATGAACACTGAAGCTTTCTTT
j_call: TRBJ1-2; clone_size: .; d_call: .; v_call: TRBV7-2; cdr3_aa: CASSHPRGINYGYTF; cdr3_nt: TGTGCCAGCAGCCATCCCCGGGGGATTAACTATGGCTACACCTTC
j_call: TRBJ2-1; clone_size: .; d_call: .; v_call: TRBV7-3; cdr3_aa: CASSQARGAYNEQFF; cdr3_nt: TGTGCCAGCAGCCAAGCCCGGGGGGCTTACAATGAGCAGTTCTTC
j_call: TRBJ1-1; clone_size: .; d_call: TRBD1; v_call: TRBV6-5; cdr3_aa: CASTPTGGEGAFF; cdr3_nt: TGTGCCAGCACCCCGACAGGGGGCGAGGGAGCTTTCTTT
j_call: TRBJ2-6; clone_size: .; d_call: .; v_call: TRBV2; cdr3_aa: CASSEIQGDSSGANVLTF; cdr3_nt: TGTGCCAGCAGTGAAATTCAAGGGGACTCCTCTGGGGCCAACGTCCTGACTTTC
j_call: TRBJ2-1; clone_size: .; d_call: TRBD2; v_call: TRBV3-1/TRBV3-2; cdr3_aa: CASSLVGGDYNEQFF; cdr3_nt: TGTGCCAGCAGCCTCGTGGGGGGGGACTACAATGAGCAGTTCTTC
j_call: TRBJ1-3; clone_size: .; d_call: .; v_call: TRBV12-3/TRBV12-4; cdr3_aa: CASSTPGGNTIYF; cdr3_nt: TGTGCCAGCAGCACCCCGGGGGGAAACACCATATATTTT
j_call: TRBJ1-1; clone_size: .; d_call: .; v_call: TRBV20-1; cdr3_aa: CSAIFGRVAFF; cdr3_nt: TGCAGTGCTATCTTCGGGAGGGTGGCTTTCTTT
j_call: TRBJ1-5; clone_size: .; d_call: .; v_call: TRBV19; cdr3_aa: CASTGRGDSNQPQHF; cdr3_nt: TGTGCCAGTACTGGGAGGGGGGATAGCAATCAGCCCCAGCATTTT
j_call: TRBJ1-4; clone_size: .; d_call: .; v_call: TRBV19; cdr3_aa: CASSIGTPNEKLFF; cdr3_nt: TGTGCCAGTAGTATTGGGACTCCGAATGAAAAACTGTTTTTT
j_call: TRBJ2-1; clone_size: .; d_call: TRBD2; v_call: TRBV7-2; cdr3_aa: CASRDKSGGASHEQFF; cdr3_nt: TGTGCCAGCAGGGATAAAAGCGGGGGGGCCTCCCATGAGCAGTTCTTC
j_call: TRBJ2-3; clone_size: .; d_call: .; v_call: TRBV6-5; cdr3_aa: CASSSVDTQYF; cdr3_nt: TGTGCCAGCAGTTCGGTTGATACGCAGTATTTT
j_call: TRBJ1-5; clone_size: few; d_call: .; v_call: TRBV5-8; cdr3_aa: CASSLRSNQPQHF; cdr3_nt: TGTGCCAGCAGCTTGCGGAGCAATCAGCCCCAGCATTTT
j_call: TRBJ2-2; clone_size: .; d_call: .; v_call: TRBV27; cdr3_aa: CASSLSGGAGELFF; cdr3_nt: TGTGCCAGCAGTTTATCAGGGGGGGCCGGGGAGCTGTTTTTT
j_call: TRBJ1-2; clone_size: once; d_call: TRBD1; v_call: TRBV6-5; cdr3_aa: CASSPQTGVYTF; cdr3_nt: TGTGCCAGCAGTCCCCAGACAGGGGTCTACACCTTC
j_call: TRBJ2-3; clone_size: .; d_call: TRBD1; v_call: TRBV24-1; cdr3_aa: CATSDGGQGADTQYF; cdr3_nt: TGTGCCACCAGTGATGGCGGACAGGGGGCCGATACGCAGTATTTT
j_call: TRBJ2-3; clone_size: .; d_call: TRBD1; v_call: TRBV28; cdr3_aa: CASSWTGGISTDTQYF; cdr3_nt: TGTGCCAGCAGCTGGACAGGGGGGATTAGCACAGATACGCAGTATTTT
j_call: TRBJ1-2; clone_size: .; d_call: TRBD1; v_call: TRBV7-2; cdr3_aa: CASSFSGTAFGGYTF; cdr3_nt: TGTGCCAGCAGCTTCTCCGGGACAGCGTTCGGCGGCTACACCTTC
j_call: TRBJ1-3; clone_size: .; d_call: TRBD1; v_call: TRBV5-1; cdr3_aa: CASSFGQGGDTIYF; cdr3_nt: TGCGCCAGCAGCTTCGGACAGGGCGGGGACACCATATATTTT
j_call: TRBJ1-5; clone_size: .; d_call: .; v_call: TRBV19; cdr3_aa: CASSYREIDQPQHF; cdr3_nt: TGTGCCAGTAGTTACAGGGAAATAGATCAGCCCCAGCATTTT
j_call: TRBJ1-2; clone_size: .; d_call: .; v_call: TRBV6-1; cdr3_aa: CASSEAGSHYGYTF; cdr3_nt: TGTGCCAGCAGTGAAGCCGGGAGCCACTATGGCTACACCTTC
j_call: TRBJ2-5; clone_size: .; d_call: TRBD1; v_call: TRBV5-4; cdr3_aa: CASSPGQGAMETQYF; cdr3_nt: TGTGCCAGCAGCCCTGGCCAGGGGGCAATGGAGACCCAGTACTTC